The text below deals with one T cell receptor beta chain. Its antigen is not yet known. No base qualities exist here, and no much larger clone lies one base off it. This record belongs to a study of T-cell memory formation after mild COVID-19 (dated by TCRdb to the early 2020s). Study-level background: TCR sequence clusters from the two donors were found to be largely donor specific. In a couple of donors, T-cell clones that expanded and contracted after mild COVID-19 were tracked by sequencing TCRalpha and TCRbeta repertoires over time. Two young, previously healthy adult volunteers, one female and one male, were included in the cohort.

Overall study outcomes, separate from this receptor: The second-wave clones that peaked on day 37 were not confirmed to be SARS-CoV-2 specific. The study included only two mild cases, and larger cohorts that include severe cases with pre-infection samples were judged to be necessary. Clones that contracted from day 15 to 85 showed balanced CD4/CD8 phenotypes, whereas a second wave of clones that expanded from day 15 to 37 leaned towards CD4+. Contracting CD4+ clones were located mainly in the CM and EM memory subsets, whereas CD8+ clones were found to be enriched in EMRA. The detection of some responding clones in pre-infection memory suggests that pre-existing cross-reactive memory T cells joined the SARS-CoV-2 response.

Instrument used: Illumina NovaSeq 6000. TCRalpha and TCRbeta cDNA libraries were built by 5'RACE with constant-segment primers, adding sample barcodes and unique molecular identifiers. RNA was extracted from every sample with Trizol reagent. Libraries were amplified in two PCR steps, with a second sample barcode and Illumina TruSeq adapters added in the second step. The libraries were sequenced on an Illumina NovaSeq using 2 x 150 bp paired-end reads. The paper's processing steps were these. Demultiplexing of reads and collapsing into UMI-guided consensus sequences were performed with migec v1.2.7. Using mixcr v2.1.11, the UMI consensuses were aligned to TRA and TRB V and J templates and assembled into clonotypes. Clonotypes were classified as expanded or contracted when called significant by both edgeR and NoisET, with noise models trained on biological replicates. For edgeR calls, a false discovery rate-adjusted p below 0.01 and a log2 fold-change threshold of 1 were applied. As an exploratory analysis of dynamics, max-normalized trajectories of the 1000 most abundant clonotypes were examined by PCA with hierarchical clustering. The CD4 or CD8 phenotype of responding clones was assigned using the separately sequenced CD4+ and CD8+ repertoires. The raw public reads went through TCRdb reprocessing: fastp at Q25, MiXCR clone calling, in-frame beta chains kept. Each CDR3 protein gets just one entry, which takes the most common genes and DNA from the rows behind it. The V and J calls reflect TCRdb's pipeline rather than the authors' work. Present in this sample are a few hundred thousand distinct CDR3 sequences, around 28% of which were seen just once. About 13% of the sample comes from the top ten.

Ficoll-Paque density gradient centrifugation was the method used to isolate PBMCs. Trimming at the junction amounts to 1 base on V and 0 bases on J, and the germline ends lie 7 bases apart. The CDR3 has 16 amino acids, counting the end cysteine and phenylalanine. This entry keeps only the CDR3 DNA: 48 bases, framed from base 1. Per the germline V gene (reference sequence), LNHNV is the CDR1 and YYDKDF is the CDR2. Sequenced material: PBMCs or a T cell subset sorted from them (not recorded which). The chain was built from TRBV15 and TRBJ2-6, with the D call perhaps TRBD1 or TRBD2, each one matching 5 bases. This clonotype was sampled from an adult woman who had mild COVID-19 (a few samples of this study predate the infection). The sample titles of this study are shuffled in the database, so cell type and time point are left out; the donor was told from shared clones. The DNA is TGTGCCACCAGCAGAGGGGACCTCTCTGGGGCCAACGTCCTGACTTTC. This is translated as CATSRGDLSGANVLTF.